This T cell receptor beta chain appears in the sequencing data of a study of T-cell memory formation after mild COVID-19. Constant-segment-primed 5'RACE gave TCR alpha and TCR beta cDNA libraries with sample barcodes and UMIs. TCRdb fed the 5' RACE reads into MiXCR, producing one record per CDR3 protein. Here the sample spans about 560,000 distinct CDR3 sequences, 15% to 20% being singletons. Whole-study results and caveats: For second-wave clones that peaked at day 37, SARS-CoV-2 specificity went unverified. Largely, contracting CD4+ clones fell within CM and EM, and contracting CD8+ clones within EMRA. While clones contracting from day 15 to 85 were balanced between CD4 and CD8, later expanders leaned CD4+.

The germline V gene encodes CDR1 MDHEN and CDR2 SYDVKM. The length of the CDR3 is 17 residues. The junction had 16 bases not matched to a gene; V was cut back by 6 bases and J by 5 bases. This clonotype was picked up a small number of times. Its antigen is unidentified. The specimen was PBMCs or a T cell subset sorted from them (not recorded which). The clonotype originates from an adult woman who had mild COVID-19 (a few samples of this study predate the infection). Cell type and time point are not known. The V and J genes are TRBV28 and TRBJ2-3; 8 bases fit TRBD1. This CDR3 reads CASRSAGTGFREDTQYF. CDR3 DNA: TGTGCCAGCAGATCAGCCGGGACAGGTTTTAGGGAAGATACGCAGTATTTT.